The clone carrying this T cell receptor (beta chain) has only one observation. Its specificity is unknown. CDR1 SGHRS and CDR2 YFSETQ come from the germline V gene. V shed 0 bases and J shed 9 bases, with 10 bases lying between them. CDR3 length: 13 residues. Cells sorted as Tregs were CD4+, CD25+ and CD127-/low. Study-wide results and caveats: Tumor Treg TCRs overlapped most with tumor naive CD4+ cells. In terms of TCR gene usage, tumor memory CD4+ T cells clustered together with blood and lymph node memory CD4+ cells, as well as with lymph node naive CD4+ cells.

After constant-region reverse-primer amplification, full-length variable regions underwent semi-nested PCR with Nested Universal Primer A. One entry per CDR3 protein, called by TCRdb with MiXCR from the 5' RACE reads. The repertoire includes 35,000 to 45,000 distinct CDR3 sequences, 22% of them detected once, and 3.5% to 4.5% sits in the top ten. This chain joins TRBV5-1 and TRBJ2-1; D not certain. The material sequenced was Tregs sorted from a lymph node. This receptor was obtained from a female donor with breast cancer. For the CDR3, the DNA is TGCGCCAGCAGCTTGGTTGGGCTCAGTGAGCAGTTCTTC. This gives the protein CASSLVGLSEQFF.